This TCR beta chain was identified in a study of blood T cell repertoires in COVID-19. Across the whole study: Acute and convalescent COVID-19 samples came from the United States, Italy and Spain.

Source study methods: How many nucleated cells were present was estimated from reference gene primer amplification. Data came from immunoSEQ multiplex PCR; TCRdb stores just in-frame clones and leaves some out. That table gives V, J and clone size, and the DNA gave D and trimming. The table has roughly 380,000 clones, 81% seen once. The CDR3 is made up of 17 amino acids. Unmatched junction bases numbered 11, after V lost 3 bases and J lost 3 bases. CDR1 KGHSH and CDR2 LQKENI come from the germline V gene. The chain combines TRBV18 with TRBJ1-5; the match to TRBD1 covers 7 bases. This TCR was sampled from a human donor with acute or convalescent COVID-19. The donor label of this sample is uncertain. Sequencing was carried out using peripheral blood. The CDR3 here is CASSPLLQGIANQPQHF. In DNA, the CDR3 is TGTGCCAGCTCACCTCTGCTACAGGGGATTGCCAATCAGCCCCAGCATTTT. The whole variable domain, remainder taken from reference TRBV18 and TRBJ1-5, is NAGVMQNPRHLVRRRGQEARLRCSPMKGHSHVYWYRQLPEEGLKFMVYLQKENIIDESGMPKERFSAEFPKEGPSILRIQQVVRGDSAAYFCASSPLLQGIANQPQHFGDGTRLSIL.